These T cell receptor beta chains were read from a single sample in a study of response to subunit inactivated influenza vaccine. TCRdb ran MiXCR on the RT-PCR reads and lists one entry per CDR3 protein. The table shows more than 450,000 distinct CDR3 sequences, with about 11% occurring only once. The same data also went into a second study, on T cells expressing NK-cell markers.

The sample in question was PBMCs from blood, obtained on the day of vaccination. These receptors all stem from a man over 45 who received an inactivated influenza vaccine. CDR3s include the opening cysteine and the closing phenylalanine or tryptophan. The D gene is left open where the match is weak. Clone size appears in some rows only: once, few, many, or a class for an expanded clone.

d_call: TRBD2
j_call: TRBJ2-1
clone_size: few
v_call: TRBV29-1
cdr3_aa: CSVVLSQSGSSYNEQFF
cdr3_nt: TGCAGCGTTGTACTGTCTCAGAGCGGGAGCTCCTACAATGAGCAGTTCTTC

d_call: .
j_call: TRBJ2-1
clone_size: few
v_call: TRBV5-1
cdr3_aa: CASSLAGYSYNEQFF
cdr3_nt: TGCGCCAGCAGCTTGGCGGGGTACTCCTACAATGAGCAGTTCTTC

d_call: .
j_call: TRBJ2-7
clone_size: .
v_call: TRBV3-1
cdr3_aa: CASSQRITYEQYF
cdr3_nt: TGTGCCAGCAGCCAGCGGATCACCTACGAGCAGTACTTC

d_call: TRBD1
j_call: TRBJ2-3
clone_size: many
v_call: TRBV10-3
cdr3_aa: CAIRGGQGTPGTDTQYF
cdr3_nt: TGTGCCATCAGGGGTGGACAGGGGACTCCCGGCACAGATACGCAGTATTTT

d_call: TRBD2
j_call: TRBJ2-2
clone_size: .
v_call: TRBV9
cdr3_aa: CASSPGLAGGPNTGELFF
cdr3_nt: TGTGCCAGCAGCCCTGGACTAGCGGGAGGGCCTAACACCGGGGAGCTGTTTTTT

d_call: TRBD2
j_call: TRBJ2-3
clone_size: .
v_call: TRBV13
cdr3_aa: CASSPRRLADTQYF
cdr3_nt: TGTGCCAGCAGCCCTCGACGACTAGCCGATACGCAGTATTTT

d_call: .
j_call: TRBJ2-7
clone_size: medium-sized
v_call: TRBV24-1
cdr3_aa: CATSAGHEQYF
cdr3_nt: TGTGCCACCAGTGCAGGTCACGAGCAGTACTTC

d_call: TRBD1
j_call: TRBJ2-2
clone_size: few
v_call: TRBV12-3/TRBV12-4
cdr3_aa: CASDSNRGRNTGELFF
cdr3_nt: TGTGCCAGCGACTCCAATAGGGGGCGCAACACCGGGGAGCTGTTTTTT

d_call: .
j_call: TRBJ2-7
clone_size: many
v_call: TRBV5-1
cdr3_aa: CASKDGAYEQYF
cdr3_nt: TGCGCCAGCAAGGACGGGGCCTACGAGCAGTACTTC

d_call: TRBD1
j_call: TRBJ1-4
clone_size: many
v_call: TRBV7-6
cdr3_aa: CASSARDRGTATNEKLFF
cdr3_nt: TGTGCCAGCAGCGCCCGGGACAGGGGAACAGCAACTAATGAAAAACTGTTTTTT

d_call: .
j_call: TRBJ2-6
clone_size: few
v_call: TRBV5-1
cdr3_aa: CASTSGGRRANVLTF
cdr3_nt: TGCGCCAGCACCTCTGGGGGGCGTAGGGCCAACGTCCTGACTTTC

d_call: .
j_call: TRBJ2-7
clone_size: .
v_call: TRBV7-2
cdr3_aa: CASSLYPGFAYEQYF
cdr3_nt: TGTGCCAGCAGCTTATATCCCGGGTTCGCCTACGAGCAGTACTTC

d_call: .
j_call: TRBJ2-5
clone_size: .
v_call: TRBV6-5
cdr3_aa: CASSTTRTQETQYF
cdr3_nt: TGTGCCAGCAGTACTACTAGAACACAAGAGACCCAGTACTTC

d_call: .
j_call: TRBJ2-5
clone_size: .
v_call: TRBV5-6
cdr3_aa: CASSFLRGKAQEAQYF
cdr3_nt: TGTGCCAGCAGCTTCCTCCGGGGAAAGGCCCAAGAGGCCCAGTACTTC

d_call: .
j_call: TRBJ2-2
clone_size: .
v_call: TRBV28
cdr3_aa: CASRQGTGELFF
cdr3_nt: TGTGCCAGCAGACAAGGCACCGGGGAGCTGTTTTTT

d_call: .
j_call: TRBJ2-1
clone_size: .
v_call: TRBV7-8
cdr3_aa: CASSLGQEQFF
cdr3_nt: TGTGCCAGCAGCTTAGGCCAAGAGCAGTTCTTC

d_call: .
j_call: TRBJ2-7
clone_size: .
v_call: TRBV3-1
cdr3_aa: CASSQVAGRRQYF
cdr3_nt: TGTGCCAGCAGCCAAGTCGCAGGAAGGCGGCAGTACTTC

d_call: .
j_call: TRBJ1-2
clone_size: .
v_call: TRBV6-5
cdr3_aa: CASSYSTLGGYTF
cdr3_nt: TGTGCCAGCAGTTACTCAACTCTGGGTGGCTACACCTTC

d_call: .
j_call: TRBJ2-7
clone_size: few
v_call: TRBV27
cdr3_aa: CASSLVRGTAYEQYF
cdr3_nt: TGTGCCAGCAGTTTAGTTCGAGGTACAGCCTACGAGCAGTACTTC

d_call: .
j_call: TRBJ2-5
clone_size: many
v_call: TRBV7-2
cdr3_aa: CASSLGAGKYETQYF
cdr3_nt: TGTGCCAGCAGCTTAGGCGCAGGGAAGTACGAGACCCAGTACTTC

d_call: .
j_call: TRBJ2-7
clone_size: few
v_call: TRBV2
cdr3_aa: CASSEGLWGYEQYF
cdr3_nt: TGTGCCAGCAGTGAAGGTTTGTGGGGTTACGAGCAGTACTTC

d_call: .
j_call: TRBJ2-3
clone_size: .
v_call: TRBV4-1
cdr3_aa: CASSQDILSSTDTQYF
cdr3_nt: TGCGCCAGCAGCCAAGATATACTGTCTAGCACAGATACGCAGTATTTT

d_call: .
j_call: TRBJ2-7
clone_size: .
v_call: TRBV11-1
cdr3_aa: CASSWGDRGEQYF
cdr3_nt: TGTGCCAGCAGCTGGGGGGACCGTGGCGAGCAGTACTTC

d_call: TRBD1
j_call: TRBJ2-7
clone_size: .
v_call: TRBV4-2
cdr3_aa: CASSQEQGAPYEQYF
cdr3_nt: TGTGCCAGCAGCCAAGAACAGGGGGCGCCCTACGAGCAGTACTTC

d_call: .
j_call: TRBJ2-6
clone_size: .
v_call: TRBV4-3
cdr3_aa: CASSQEGGLGANVLTF
cdr3_nt: TGCGCCAGCAGCCAAGAGGGGGGGCTTGGGGCCAACGTCCTGACTTTC

d_call: TRBD1
j_call: TRBJ2-5
clone_size: .
v_call: TRBV6-2/TRBV6-3
cdr3_aa: CASSYGLLGTAQETQYF
cdr3_nt: TGTGCCAGCAGTTACGGGTTACTGGGGACAGCCCAAGAGACCCAGTACTTC

d_call: .
j_call: TRBJ2-3
clone_size: .
v_call: TRBV5-1
cdr3_aa: CASSPGTRTDTQFF
cdr3_nt: TGCGCCAGCAGCCCCGGGACACGCACAGATACGCAGTTTTTT